Given below is one T cell receptor beta chain in context. This sample was included in a study of blood T cell repertoires in COVID-19. The assay was immunoSEQ multiplex PCR, and TCRdb's table has in-frame clones only and misses some. The table includes over 90,000 clones, around 90% detected once. The CDR3 has 15 residues. V lost 5 bases and J lost 7; bases outside the gene matches: 11. In germline, CDR1 is MNHEY, CDR2 SMNVEV (reference sequence). Sequenced sample: peripheral blood. This rearrangement joins TRBV27 to TRBJ2-7; the match to TRBD1 covers 10 bases. The sequence derives from a woman aged 50 to 60 with COVID-19, enrolled during active disease. Here the CDR3 reads CASSPFVDRGREQYF. DNA of the CDR3: TGTGCCAGCAGTCCGTTCGTCGACAGGGGGCGAGAGCAGTACTTC.